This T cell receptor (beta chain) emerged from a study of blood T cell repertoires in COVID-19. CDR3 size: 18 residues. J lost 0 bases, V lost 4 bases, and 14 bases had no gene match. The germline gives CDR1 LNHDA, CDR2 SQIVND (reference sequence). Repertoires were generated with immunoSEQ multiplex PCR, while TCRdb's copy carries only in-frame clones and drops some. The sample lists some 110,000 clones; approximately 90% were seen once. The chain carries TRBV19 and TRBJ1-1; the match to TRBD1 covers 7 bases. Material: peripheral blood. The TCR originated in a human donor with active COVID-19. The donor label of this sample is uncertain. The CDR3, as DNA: TGTGCCAGTAGTAATGGGGGAACCGCGACAGGGATGAACACTGAAGCTTTCTTT. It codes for CASSNGGTATGMNTEAFF.